Listed here are 29 T cell receptor beta chains from one sample, sequenced in a study of blood T cell repertoires in COVID-19. TCRdb's table, derived via immunoSEQ multiplex PCR, lists solely in-frame clones and lacks some. The repertoire has around 180,000 clones, about nine tenths of them found once; the top ten carry roughly 20%. Sequencing input: peripheral blood. The origin of the receptors is a man in his sixties or seventies with active or convalescent COVID-19.

The rearrangement uses TRBV28 and TRBJ1-2; TRBD1 matches 7 bases. Unmatched junction bases numbered 12, after V lost 7 bases and J lost 4 bases. The CDR3 has 15 residues. CDR1 and CDR2 from the germline V gene are MDHEN and SYDVKM. CDR3 DNA sequence: TGTGCCAGCACCTTCTCCGACAGGGCAACCTATGGCTACACCTTC. Translating it yields CASTFSDRATYGYTF.

This clone was detected only once. The rearrangement uses TRBV6-5 and TRBJ1-3; D is uncertain. Germline assignment: CDR1 MNHEY and CDR2 SVGAGI. V was trimmed by 8 bases and J by 2 bases, leaving 13 bases between them. The CDR3 is made up of 14 amino acids. The CDR3 nucleotides are TGTGCCAGCGGTCTGGTGGCAACTGGAAACACCATATATTTT. Protein product: CASGLVATGNTIYF.

In regard to this clone: Sequence at one end of the junction differs from germline and may be a read error. The chain has TRBV7-7 and TRBJ2-3; the match to TRBD2 covers 10 bases. The CDR3 runs 15 residues. Germline loops: CDR1 SSHAT, CDR2 FNYEAQ (reference sequence). The CDR3 coding sequence is TGTGCTAGCAGCCCGTCTAGCGGGAGAGGAGATACGCAGTATTTT. This sequence encodes CASSPSSGRGDTQYF.

The chain carries TRBV28 and TRBJ1-5; 8 bases are a match to TRBD1. Germline V lookup: CDR1 MDHEN, CDR2 SYDVKM. V was pared by 7 bases and J by 2 bases, with 10 bases of the junction left unmatched. The CDR3 is made up of 16 amino acids. As DNA, the CDR3 is TGTGCCAGCACGTACTTGACAGGGGCAGGCAATCAGCCCCAGCATTTT. It yields the protein CASTYLTGAGNQPQHF. Supplemented by reference TRBV28 and TRBJ1-5, the full variable domain reads DVKVTQSSRYLVKRTGEKVFLECVQDMDHENMFWYRQDPGLGLRLIYFSYDVKMKEKGDIPEGYSVSREKKERFSLILESASTNQTSMYLCASTYLTGAGNQPQHFGDGTRLSIL.

The V and J genes are TRBV6-6 and TRBJ1-5; TRBD1 matches 8 bases. V lost 7 bases to trimming and J lost 3 bases; unmatched junction nucleotides: 5. CDR1 MNHNY and CDR2 SVGAGI come from the germline V gene (reference sequence). The CDR3 has 14 residues. The CDR3 DNA is TGTGCCAGCAAGGACAGGGTTAACAATCAGCCCCAGCATTTT. Encoded protein: CASKDRVNNQPQHF.

The rearrangement joins TRBV3-1 (or the pseudogene TRBV3-2) to TRBJ1-5; D is perhaps TRBD1 (6 bases). The germline V and J ends were trimmed by 3 bases and 3 bases, with 9 bases remaining between them. This CDR3 contains 14 residues. Germline loops: CDR1 LGHDT, CDR2 YNNKEL (reference sequence). This CDR3 reads CASSHGQNNQPQHF. The DNA for the CDR3 is TGTGCCAGCAGCCACGGACAGAACAATCAGCCCCAGCATTTT.

This clone has a single count. The chain employs TRBV9 and TRBJ1-1, with D perhaps matching TRBD1 (5 bases). Germline V gene sequence: CDR1 SGDLS, CDR2 YYNGEE. This CDR3 spans 15 amino acids. Trimming left V 3 bases short and J 3 bases short, with 15 bases between. The CDR3 spells CASSGGGGDDTEAFF. CDR3 sequence (DNA): TGTGCCAGCAGCGGTGGCGGGGGTGATGACACTGAAGCTTTCTTT.

This clone was observed a handful of times. CDR3 bases: TGTGCCACCAGTGACAGGGGGCATCAGCCCCAGCATTTT. It yields the protein CATSDRGHQPQHF. The chain is built from TRBV24-1 and TRBJ1-5, with 8 bases aligning to TRBD1. The CDR3 covers 13 residues. The junction had 0 bases not matched to a gene; V was cut back by 4 bases and J by 5 bases. Germline V lookup: CDR1 KGHDR, CDR2 SFDVKD.

The chain is built from TRBV16 and TRBJ1-1; D not resolved. The length of the CDR3 is 18 residues. CDR1 and CDR2 (germline): KGHSY, FQNENV. Trimming removed 1 base from V and 6 bases from J, with 24 bases in between. CDR3 DNA sequence: TGTGCCAGCAGCCAATTCGCGGACTTGAACAAGGGTGGGGCTGAAGCTTTCTTT. Translating gives CASSQFADLNKGGAEAFF.

The chain employs TRBV6-2 or TRBV6-3 and TRBJ1-5; no definite D call. CDR1 and CDR2 from the germline V gene are MNHEY and SVGEGT. The CDR3 is 14 residues long. Trimming shortened V by 2 bases and J by 4 bases, and 9 bases separated the two germline ends. The CDR3 DNA reads as TGTGCCAGCAGTTACAATATACTTAATCAGCCCCAGCATTTT. It yields the protein CASSYNILNQPQHF.

The chain recombines TRBV18 with TRBJ1-2; no firm D call. The germline V gene has CDR1 KGHSH and CDR2 LQKENI. V gave up 3 bases and J gave up 4 bases, with 9 bases separating them. This CDR3 has 13 amino acids. CDR3 sequence reads: CASSPPAPYGYTF. The CDR3 coding sequence is TGTGCCAGCTCACCCCCCGCGCCCTATGGCTACACCTTC.

This chain joins TRBV28 and TRBJ2-1; D is ambiguous. V was trimmed by 2 bases and J by 5 bases, leaving 7 bases between them. The germline CDR1 and CDR2 sequences are MDHEN and SYDVKM. The CDR3 is made up of 13 amino acids. The CDR3 DNA sequence: TGTGCCAGCAGTTTAGGGCGAAACAATGAGCAGTTCTTC. Its protein is CASSLGRNNEQFF.

This rearrangement joins TRBV18 to TRBJ1-3; 7 positions match TRBD1. The CDR3 length is 16 residues. Germline V gene sequence: CDR1 KGHSH, CDR2 LQKENI. With 0 bases clipped from V and 4 bases from J, the junction kept 6 bases outside the gene matches. CDR3: CASSPPGTVSGNTIYF. CDR3 nucleotide sequence: TGTGCCAGCTCACCACCAGGGACAGTGTCAGGAAACACCATATATTTT.

V usage is TRBV7-2 and J usage is TRBJ2-7; 9 bases are a match to TRBD2. The CDR3 sequence is 17 residues long. V was pared by 1 base and J by 0 bases, with 7 bases of the junction left unmatched. Germline CDR1 reads SGHTA; CDR2 reads FQGNSA. Here the CDR3 reads CASSLVRGGAFSYEQYF. CDR3 in DNA: TGTGCCAGCAGCTTAGTTCGCGGGGGGGCTTTCTCCTACGAGCAGTACTTC.

The chain carries TRBV5-5 and TRBJ1-4, with 10 nucleotides matching TRBD1. From germline, CDR1 is SGHKS and CDR2 YYEKEE (reference sequence). Trimming removed 3 bases from V and 7 bases from J; junction bases left unmatched: 9. This CDR3 spans 16 amino acids. This chain's CDR3 is CASSSTSGQGLEKLFF. CDR3 coding DNA: TGTGCCAGCAGCTCTACATCGGGACAGGGGCTTGAAAAACTGTTTTTT.

The CDR3 loop is CASTRRGQLNTEAFF. The CDR3 bases are TGTGCCAGCACCAGAAGGGGACAGTTAAACACTGAAGCTTTCTTT. The chain has TRBV9 and TRBJ1-1; 7 bases are a match to TRBD1. This CDR3 has 15 amino acids. The germline V gene has CDR1 SGDLS and CDR2 YYNGEE. Losses at the gene ends were 6 bases for V and 2 bases for J; bases not matched to a gene: 10.

The rearrangement links TRBV7-9 to TRBJ2-7, with TRBD1 identical over 12 bases. CDR1 SEHNR and CDR2 FQNEAQ come from the germline V gene (reference sequence). V shed 5 bases, J shed 6 bases, and the junction held 8 bases outside the gene matches. The length of the CDR3 is 15 residues. This CDR3 reads CASSPGDRGPVEQYF. The DNA for the CDR3 is TGTGCCAGCAGCCCCGGGGACAGGGGGCCCGTCGAGCAGTACTTC.

J is TRBJ1-2 and V is TRBV18, with TRBD1 as a possible D gene (5 bases). V gave up 1 base and J gave up 0 bases, with 12 bases separating them. Germline CDR1 and CDR2: KGHSH and LQKENI. CDR3 size: 16 residues. CDR3: CASSPLDRGTNYGYTF. The DNA for the CDR3 is TGTGCCAGCTCACCACTCGACAGAGGCACTAACTATGGCTACACCTTC.

This rearrangement joins TRBV5-1 to TRBJ2-3; 9 bases line up with TRBD2. The J segment lost 5 bases and the V segment lost 7 bases, leaving 11 bases of the junction unmatched. The CDR3 runs 15 residues. The germline V gene encodes CDR1 SGHRS and CDR2 YFSETQ. CDR3 bases: TGCGCCAGCGGGGATGTAGCGGGGGCGGAAGATACGCAGTATTTT. It specifies CASGDVAGAEDTQYF.

J is TRBJ2-1 and V is TRBV28; 9 bases match TRBD1. J was trimmed by 6 bases and V by 5 bases; bases with no gene match: 8. Germline values: CDR1 MDHEN, CDR2 SYDVKM. CDR3 length: 15 residues. Here the CDR3 DNA reads TGTGCCAGCAGTCCCACAGGGGGCCTGTCCAATGAGCAGTTCTTC. Its translation: CASSPTGGLSNEQFF.

V and J are TRBV18 and TRBJ1-4, with TRBD1 matching over 8 bases. Germline assignment: CDR1 KGHSH and CDR2 LQKENI. CDR3 length: 14 residues. J lost 8 bases, V lost 0 bases, and 2 bases had no gene match. The CDR3 DNA reads as TGTGCCAGCTCACCACCGACAGGGGTGGAAAAACTGTTTTTT. Amino acid sequence: CASSPPTGVEKLFF.

This chain links TRBV5-4 with TRBJ2-1, with D possibly being TRBD2 (6 bases). Deletions cut 1 base from V and 6 bases from J, with 20 bases between. CDR1 is SGHNT and CDR2 is YYREEE in the germline V gene (reference sequence). The CDR3 is 17 residues long. The CDR3 sequence: CASSLYRTGDSLNEQFF. The CDR3 DNA reads TGTGCCAGCAGCTTGTATCGTACGGGGGATAGCCTCAATGAGCAGTTCTTC.

The V gene is TRBV28, the J gene TRBJ2-7, with a tentative D call TRBD2 (6 bases). The CDR3 sequence is 13 residues long. The V end lost 10 bases, the J end lost 4 bases, and 17 bases lay between the germline ends. CDR1 is MDHEN, CDR2 SYDVKM, per germline. CDR3 coding DNA: TGTGCCACCTCCGAGGGTAGCGGTTACGAGCAGTACTTC. It codes for CATSEGSGYEQYF.

The CDR3 protein is CASSVVPDQPQHF. The CDR3 DNA sequence: TGTGCCAGCAGCGTAGTCCCGGATCAGCCCCAGCATTTT. This rearrangement joins TRBV9 to TRBJ1-5; no firm D call. Germline assignment: CDR1 SGDLS and CDR2 YYNGEE. Trimming removed 0 bases from V and 5 bases from J, with 6 bases in between. The CDR3 runs to 13 residues.

J is TRBJ2-3 and V is TRBV30; TRBD2 might be the D (5 bases). Germline loops: CDR1 GTSNPN, CDR2 SVGIG (reference sequence). The CDR3 covers 16 residues. Trimming took off 3 bases at V and 2 bases at J, with 18 bases between the two ends. The CDR3 protein is CAWSPEGQSNTDTQYF. The CDR3 DNA sequence: TGTGCCTGGAGCCCCGAGGGCCAGTCGAACACAGATACGCAGTATTTT.

The chain employs TRBV28 and TRBJ2-1; tentative D call: TRBD1 (6 bases). Looked up from germline, CDR1 is MDHEN and CDR2 is SYDVKM. Trimming took off 2 bases at V and 8 bases at J, with 13 bases between the two ends. The CDR3 totals 14 residues. CDR3 region: CASSLQGLGDEQFF. For the CDR3, the DNA is TGTGCCAGCAGTTTACAGGGGCTCGGGGATGAGCAGTTCTTC. The complete variable domain, with remaining parts taken from reference TRBV28 and TRBJ2-1, reads DVKVTQSSRYLVKRTGEKVFLECVQDMDHENMFWYRQDPGLGLRLIYFSYDVKMKEKGDIPEGYSVSREKKERFSLILESASTNQTSMYLCASSLQGLGDEQFFGPGTRLTVL.

Worth noting for this clone: A read error may account for a junction end that differs from germline. The CDR3 DNA reads TGTGCCAGCAGCGCAGGGCGTGGGGATCTGTTTTTT. Translating gives CASSAGRGDLFF. This sequence joins TRBV9 and TRBJ2-2; D perhaps matches TRBD1 (5 bases). The CDR3 loop spans 12 amino acids. Germline V gene sequence: CDR1 SGDLS, CDR2 YYNGEE.

The genes are TRBV5-1 and TRBJ2-2, with D maybe TRBD2 (5 bases). V was shortened by 5 bases and J by 4 bases, with 9 bases between the two germline ends. This CDR3 is built from 13 residues. CDR1 is SGHRS, CDR2 YFSETQ, per germline. The CDR3 DNA reads as TGCGCCAGCAGGGGAGAGACCACCGGGGAGCTGTTTTTT. Encoded protein: CASRGETTGELFF. The variable domain in full, with the rest retrieved from reference TRBV5-1 and TRBJ2-2, is KAGVTQTPRYLIKTRGQQVTLSCSPISGHRSVSWYQQTPGQGLQFLFEYFSETQRNKGNFPGRFSGRQFSNSRSEMNVSTLELGDSALYLCASRGETTGELFFGEGSRLTVL.

V gene TRBV7-9 combines with J gene TRBJ2-7; 8 bases match TRBD2. Germline V gene sequence: CDR1 SEHNR, CDR2 FQNEAQ (reference sequence). V lost 3 bases, J lost 1 base, and 5 bases stayed unmatched. The CDR3 extends over 15 amino acids. The chain's CDR3 is CASSFLSGGSYEQYF. CDR3 DNA sequence: TGTGCCAGCAGCTTTTTAAGCGGGGGATCCTACGAGCAGTACTTC.